This paragraph covers one T cell receptor beta chain sequence. The antigen remains undetermined. This sample is part of a study of glioma-infiltrating T cells. From germline, CDR1 is KGHSY and CDR2 FQNENV. Trimming took off 0 bases at V and 1 base at J, with 13 bases between the two ends. The CDR3 length is 17 residues. Overall study results and limits: Gliomas, especially low-grade, showed above-expected tissue-blood divergence; non-neoplastic patients showed below. Very few CDR3 sequences were shared between tissue and blood.

TCR alpha and beta CDR3 regions were amplified from RNA using iRepertoire nested multiplex PCR. Input was about 95-400 ng of tissue mRNA or PBMC total RNA. From the multiplex PCR reads, TCRdb called clonotypes with MiXCR, one entry per CDR3 protein. The data hold fewer than 200,000 distinct CDR3 sequences, with 30% to 40% observed a single time. The chain uses TRBV16 and TRBJ2-1; D remains ambiguous. The sample was glioma tissue, nonneoplastic brain tissue, or PBMCs (not recorded which). The source of this sequence is a human donor with low-grade glioma or glioblastoma, undergoing nonglioma brain surgery, or in good health (not recorded which). For the CDR3, the DNA is TGTGCCAGCAGCCAATCGCAGGCCCCTACTTCCTACAATGAGCAGTTCTTC. Its protein is CASSQSQAPTSYNEQFF.